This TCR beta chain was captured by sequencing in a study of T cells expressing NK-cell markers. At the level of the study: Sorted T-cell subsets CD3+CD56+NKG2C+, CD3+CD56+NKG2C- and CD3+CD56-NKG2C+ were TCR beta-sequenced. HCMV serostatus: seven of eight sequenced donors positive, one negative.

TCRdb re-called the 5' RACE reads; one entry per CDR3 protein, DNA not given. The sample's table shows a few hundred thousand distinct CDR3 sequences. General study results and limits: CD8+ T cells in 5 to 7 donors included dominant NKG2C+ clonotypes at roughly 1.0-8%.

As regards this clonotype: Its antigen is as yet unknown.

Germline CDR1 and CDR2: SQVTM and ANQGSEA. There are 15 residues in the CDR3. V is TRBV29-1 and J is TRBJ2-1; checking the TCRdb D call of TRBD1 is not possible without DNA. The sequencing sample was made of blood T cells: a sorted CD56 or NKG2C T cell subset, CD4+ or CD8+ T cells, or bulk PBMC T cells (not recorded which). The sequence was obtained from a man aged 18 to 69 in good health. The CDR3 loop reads CSGYAGGSRFNEQFF.